This TCR beta chain was sequenced in a study of beta chain features in type 1 diabetes. This clone was seen a few times. V lost 5 bases to trimming and J lost 2 bases, with 10 bases between them. The CDR3 length is 14 residues. Per germline, CDR1 MGHRA and CDR2 YSYEKL. Reverse transcribing all isolated RNA meant expressed TCRB transcripts were sequenced. The table came from immunoSEQ multiplex PCR; TCRdb's copy has only in-frame clones and leaves some out. The sample holds about 150,000 clones, roughly 11% seen once. Sequences were obtained from central memory CD4+ T cells from blood. This chain links TRBV4-1 with TRBJ2-4, with D unclear. The source is a man aged 18 to 29 in good health. The CDR3 here is CASSGGSTKNIQYF. The CDR3 nucleotides read TGCGCCAGCAGCGGTGGATCAACCAAAAACATTCAGTACTTC.